This TCR beta chain was found in a study of blood T cell repertoires in COVID-19. Whole-study context: Whether acute or convalescent, the COVID-19 samples came from the United States, Italy and Spain.

V dropped 8 bases and J dropped 2 bases, with 9 bases sitting between them. The CDR3 is made up of 12 amino acids. Germline loops: CDR1 MGHDK, CDR2 SYGVNS. Participants came from some 26 US areas, aged about 18 to 95 years. Allocation to cohorts depended on clinical history reported by the participants. Only in-frame clones appear in the TCRdb table, and some are missing; sequencing was by immunoSEQ multiplex PCR. This table holds 300,000 to 400,000 clones, 70% to 90% found once. The sequence was obtained from a woman in her twenties or thirties with acute COVID-19. The rearrangement links TRBV25-1 to TRBJ1-1; D possibly corresponds to TRBD1 (5 bases). The sequenced sample consisted of PBMCs or T cells enriched from blood (not recorded which). The CDR3 loop reads CASSGQNTEAFF. Here the CDR3 DNA reads TGTGCCAGCTCAGGACAAAACACTGAAGCTTTCTTT.